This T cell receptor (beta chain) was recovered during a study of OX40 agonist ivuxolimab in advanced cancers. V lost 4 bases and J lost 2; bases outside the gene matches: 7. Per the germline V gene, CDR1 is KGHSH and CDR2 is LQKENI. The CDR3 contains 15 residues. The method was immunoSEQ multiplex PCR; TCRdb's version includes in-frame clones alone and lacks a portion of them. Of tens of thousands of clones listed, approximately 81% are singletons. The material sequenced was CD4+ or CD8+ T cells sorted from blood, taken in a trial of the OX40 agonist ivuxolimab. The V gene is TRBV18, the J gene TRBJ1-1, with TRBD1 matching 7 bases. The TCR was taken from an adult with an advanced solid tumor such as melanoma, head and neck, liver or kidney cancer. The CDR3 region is CASSRGTAGNTEAFF. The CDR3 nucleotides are TGTGCCAGCTCACGCGGGACAGCGGGCAACACTGAAGCTTTCTTT.